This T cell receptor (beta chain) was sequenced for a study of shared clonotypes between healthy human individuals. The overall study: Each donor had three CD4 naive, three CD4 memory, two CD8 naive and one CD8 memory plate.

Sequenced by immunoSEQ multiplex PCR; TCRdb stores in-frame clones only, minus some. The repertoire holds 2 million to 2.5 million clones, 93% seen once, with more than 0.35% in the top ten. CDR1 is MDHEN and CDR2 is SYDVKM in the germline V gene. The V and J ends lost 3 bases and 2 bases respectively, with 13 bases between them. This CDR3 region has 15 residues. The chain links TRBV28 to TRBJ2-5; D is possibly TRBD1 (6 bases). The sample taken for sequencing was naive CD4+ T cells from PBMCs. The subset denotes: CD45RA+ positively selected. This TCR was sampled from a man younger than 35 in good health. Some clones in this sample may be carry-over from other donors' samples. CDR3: CASSFTGTGQETQYF. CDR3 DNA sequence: TGTGCCAGCAGTTTCACAGGGACCGGACAAGAGACCCAGTACTTC.